Sequencing of this T cell receptor beta chain was carried out in a study of cytomegalovirus exposure and HLA in healthy donors (TCRdb year 2017). For the study in its entirety: An earlier analysis of several hundred of the donors reported around 280 Gb of sequence data and 95 million to 140 million unique TCR beta sequences obtained from 180 million or so T cells. A later analysis re-examined previously published TCR beta repertoires from 600 to 700 donors and added high-resolution HLA genotyping to investigate patterns of TCR occurrence. Of the 398 genotyped donors, 65% to 90% fell in the genetic ancestry cluster associated with self-reported Caucasian donors. Rather than drawing on any new phenotypic data, the later analysis identified candidate immune exposures from TCR beta sequences and the way those sequences occurred across donors. A later genetic analysis took genome-wide SNP genotypes for about 55% of the roughly 670 donors and used that subset as a discovery cohort. Among under 450 genotyped donors of the cohort, an average of about 240,000 unique TCR beta nucleotide sequences were sequenced per donor, around 18% of them non-productive. Class I and class II HLA loci were covered by the typing at four-digit resolution. Every discovery cohort repertoire had been produced on one sequencing platform. The T cell repertoires of some 700 subjects were profiled by immunosequencing and related to cytomegalovirus serostatus. To predict cytomegalovirus infection status, the study brought together high-throughput TCR immunosequencing, statistical association of individual TCRs with disease status, and machine learning. Along with the roughly 700-subject first cohort, a separate validation cohort of over a hundred different subjects was used. About five DR-DQ haplotypes were treated as single units for association and clustering because of strong linkage in the cohort. The number of donors typed differed by locus, with 629-630 for A, B, C, DRB1 and DQB1, around 500 for DQA1, 600 to 610 for DPA1, and roughly 450 for DPB1. The study aimed to test whether cataloging public T cell receptors could reveal signatures of past pathogen exposure. Approximately 310 gigabases of sequencing data and approximately 80 million unique TCR sequences were included in an early release covering about 700 HLA-typed donors. Alongside the repertoire data, information on donor age, sex, ethnicity and CMV serostatus was compiled. In an earlier analysis of 500 to 650 of the donors, high-throughput TCR beta sequencing was used to judge whether each TCR beta V gene segment behaved as functional or pseudogenic.

The germline V gene (reference sequence) yields LNHDA for CDR1 and SQIVND for CDR2. A distance of 16 bases separates the germline ends of V and J, which lose 5 bases and 5 bases respectively. Spanning cysteine to phenylalanine, the CDR3 consists of 14 amino acids. Solely the CDR3 DNA is kept, with 42 bases framed from the first base. Note on this clone: No antigen is known for it. The input lacks base qualities; no much larger clone sits a single base away.

In total, roughly 710 healthy bone marrow donors made up the cohort. Cohort members were all nominally healthy when sampled, although unrecorded immune exposures were likely present. The donor was CMV seropositive and belonged to the group of 250 to 300 seropositive cohort members. Every donor gave a peripheral blood sample, and the peripheral blood mononuclear cells from that sample were used for TCR beta sequencing. Genomic DNA extraction from the blood cell samples was performed with the Qiagen DNeasy Blood Extraction Kit. The method was the immunoSEQ multiplex PCR assay. For the multiplex PCR, a mixture combining 60 forward primers for TCR Vbeta segments and 13 reverse primers for TCR Jbeta segments was used. Amplification of the CDR3 region of rearranged TCR beta genes was performed with a multiplex PCR assay on genomic DNA. On the Illumina HiSeq System, the amplified TCR beta libraries were sequenced as 87-base-pair reads. The source study handled its data this way. In a later analysis, tens of millions of unique TCR beta chains were counted across the 500 to 850 repertoires, and approximately 9.9 million of these chains were shared by at least two donors. Raw reads were error-corrected and collapsed into unique sequences by a nearest-neighbor algorithm in which closely related sequences were merged to remove PCR and sequencing errors. Alignment of CDR3 sequences to IMGT reference sequences was used to assign V, D and J gene segments. For a sequence to be retained, at least a six-nucleotide match to both a V gene segment and a J gene segment was required. A rearrangement counted as productive if the CDR3 had no stop codons and remained in frame with V and J, and every other rearrangement counted as non-productive. Following IMGT convention, CDR3 was defined as the stretch from the second conserved V-encoded cysteine up to the conserved J-encoded phenylalanine. In an earlier analysis of 550 to 650 of the donors, sequences lacking an unambiguous match to a single V gene segment were excluded. In an earlier analysis of some 590 of the donors, a V segment was called functional when productive rearrangements were above 56.7%, and segregating when the standard deviation between donors exceeded 5%. To diagnose cytomegalovirus status from the catalog of TCR beta chain sequences, a statistical classification framework was built. A later analysis assigned V and J genes by comparing TCR nucleotide sequences with IMGT/GENE-DB human TR gene sequences. A later analysis assigned CDR3 sequences and most-parsimonious VDJ recombination scenarios with the TCRdist pipeline. In a later analysis, every TCR beta chain was defined by the combination of its CDR3 amino acid sequence and its V-gene family, and reads without a unique V-gene family were dropped. To address suspected cross-contamination and a sequencing artifact, a later analysis removed over 500 highly shared, low-generation-probability nucleotide sequences. A later analysis calculated a clonal expansion index for each public chain from normalized within-repertoire ranks of inferred template counts. In a later analysis, generation probabilities were computed using a VDJ recombination model fitted to out-of-frame rearrangements, and the results were checked against IGoR. Hypergeometric tests were used in a later analysis to score TCR-TCR, TCR-HLA and TCR-CMV co-occurrence, with a repertoire-size bias correction applied to the TCR pairs. False discovery rates were estimated in a later analysis by permuting HLA or CMV assignments 20 times. In a later analysis, co-occurring TCRs were grouped using DBSCAN, with TCRdist sequence similarity added in when clustering inside HLA-allele-positive subsets. For co-occurrence clustering, repertoires with fewer than 30,000 or more than 120,000 public chains were excluded, along with roughly five repertoires with anomalous nucleotide sharing. Entries here come from immuneACCESS through TCRdb and include only in-frame sequences with V and J called. Some clones fail to appear in such tables; in the studies checked, an unresolved V gene covers under half of the shortfall, and the cause of the remainder is unknown. V and J calls and clone size are copied from that table; D and trimming were computed from the DNA. The sample profile shows under 200,000 clones; around 79% of them were found once. In total, the top ten clones hold roughly 4.5% of the sample.

Study-wide findings and limitations: This cohort had only TCR beta chains sequenced, and the lack of alpha or paired-chain data limited which features could be detected. A later genetic analysis associated a missense DCLRE1C variant with V-gene and J-gene trimming of TCR beta chains, and an independent cohort replicated the association. Assigning TCR associations to individual alleles was difficult when HLA alleles, especially DR and DQ, strongly co-occurred. In an earlier analysis of about 600 of the donors, most TCR beta V segments appeared in productive rearrangements about 90% or about 30% of the time, broadly matching IMGT annotations. Because HLA typing was unavailable for some donors at each locus, only the typed subset was used in association tests. In a later analysis, HLA-associated TCR beta chains were found to be more clonally expanded and to have lower generation probabilities than equally common non-associated chains. In both the original and validation cohorts, the classifier was reported to diagnose cytomegalovirus status with high specificity and sensitivity. A later analysis found that most CMV-associated TCR beta chains appeared HLA-restricted, with HLA associations seemingly driven largely by CMV exposure. A further reported finding was that TCR beta sequences accurately predicted the HLA-A and HLA-B alleles for most subjects in the first cohort. The sequencing pipeline was judged likely to have produced a cluster of highly shared sequence variants as a technical artifact. The only immune exposure information available for the cohort was CMV serostatus. Compared with the roughly 670-donor mean, donors in an Asian-associated ancestry cluster had fewer N-insertions in productive TCRs, according to a later genetic analysis. While some public TCRs were present in many individuals, most TCR sequences turned up only very rarely across donors. Several of the top co-occurrence clusters appeared to be linked to parvovirus B19, influenza, CMV and Epstein-Barr virus, according to a later analysis. It was suggested by the authors that the approach could potentially be generalized to other disease states and immunological phenotypes. Sequencing depth was assumed to be roughly uniform across donors in the presence/absence analyses, though that assumption may not hold. The earlier analysis of 587 of the donors excluded 15 to 20 rarely observed V segments, including chromosome 9 orphons, because counts were too low. Three of the identified cytomegalovirus-associated TCR beta chains were confirmed in vitro to be specific for cytomegalovirus antigens. In a later analysis, the rate of TCR association differed among HLA loci, with DRB1 alleles having the most associated TCRs and HLA-C alleles having the fewest. At a false discovery rate of 0.05, a later analysis linked under 20,000 TCR beta sequences to specific HLA alleles. The 87-base-pair reads could not distinguish some IMGT-functional V segments, including TRBV6-2 and TRBV6-3, so those segments were excluded. Correlated functional status among segregating V segments might reflect linkage disequilibrium, but an unknown experimental factor could not be ruled out. A total of 150 to 200 TCR beta chains were listed by the study as associated with cytomegalovirus.

Sequenced sample: PBMCs. This clonotype originated in a young woman in good health and CMV-seropositive. The chain is encoded by TRBV19 joined to TRBJ2-7; perhaps TRBD2 is the D gene, with 6 bases matching. The CDR3: CASSVTGSGNEQYF. The nucleotides read TGTGCCAGTAGTGTTACCGGGAGTGGAAACGAGCAGTACTTC.